One sample yielded the 23 T cell receptor beta chains listed below, sequenced in a study of blood T cell repertoires in COVID-19 (TCRdb year 2020). Receptors were amplified or captured by the immunoSEQ multiplex PCR assay. In its TCRdb copy, this immuneACCESS table keeps in-frame sequences only and misses some clones. Where compared with another copy, unresolved V genes explain less than half of these, and the others have no known cause. Recorded for this sample are 65,000 or so clones; roughly nine tenths of them occurred a single time. Jointly, the top ten make up roughly 1.3% of the sample. Material: peripheral blood. The origin of the receptors is a man in his 60s with acute or convalescent COVID-19.

The V and J genes are TRBV6-5 and TRBJ1-2, with D possibly being TRBD1 (6 bases). Trimming stripped 8 bases from V and 6 bases from J, with 16 bases between. This CDR3 is 13 amino acids long. The germline V gene has CDR1 MNHEY and CDR2 SVGAGI. The CDR3 DNA reads as TGTGCCAGCCTCCTTCAGGGGTATCATGGCTACACCTTC. This codes for CASLLQGYHGYTF.

V usage is TRBV15 and J usage is TRBJ2-7; D uncertain. Germline CDR1 is LNHNV and CDR2 is YYDKDF (reference sequence). The length of the CDR3 is 15 residues. The V end was cut by 1 base, the J end by 0 bases, with 10 bases between. This CDR3 reads CATSRGTTYSYEQYF. DNA for the CDR3: TGTGCCACCAGCAGAGGCACGACTTACTCCTACGAGCAGTACTTC.

The chain employs TRBV5-8 and TRBJ1-2; 8 bases are shared with TRBD1. Per germline, CDR1 SGHTS and CDR2 YDEGEE. Trimming cost V 4 bases and J 2 bases; bases outside gene matches: 7. The CDR3 spans 15 residues. The chain's CDR3 is CASSQPDRANYGYTF. In DNA, the CDR3 is TGTGCCAGCAGCCAACCGGACAGGGCCAACTATGGCTACACCTTC.

The rearrangement joins TRBV2 to TRBJ1-2; D gene uncertain. Trimming pared 0 bases from V and 4 bases from J, leaving 6 bases between. The germline V gene encodes CDR1 SNHLY and CDR2 FYNNEI. This CDR3 spans 13 amino acids. CDR3 bases: TGTGCCAGCAGTGAAGCGCGGGTCTATGGCTACACCTTC. This encodes CASSEARVYGYTF. Full variable domain (outside the CDR3, taken from reference TRBV2 and TRBJ1-2): EPEVTQTPSHQVTQMGQEVILRCVPISNHLYFYWYRQILGQKVEFLVSFYNNEISEKSEIFDDQFSVERPDGSNFTLKIRSTKLEDSAMYFCASSEARVYGYTFGSGTRLTVV.

The rearrangement links TRBV5-1 to TRBJ2-2; 8 bases are a match to TRBD1. CDR1 and CDR2 from the germline V gene are SGHRS and YFSETQ. The CDR3 spans 14 residues. V shed 5 bases, J shed 10 bases, and the junction held 10 bases outside the gene matches. This chain's CDR3 is CASRPRTGSPELFF. DNA of the CDR3: TGCGCCAGCAGACCCAGGACAGGGTCTCCGGAGCTGTTTTTT.

CDR3 in amino acids: CAISETGYEQYF. In DNA, the CDR3 is TGTGCCATCAGTGAGACAGGGTACGAGCAGTACTTC. V usage is TRBV10-3 and J usage is TRBJ2-7, with D perhaps matching TRBD1 (6 bases). CDR1 is ENHRY and CDR2 is SYGVKD in the germline V gene. V lost 2 bases and J 4 bases, leaving 6 bases between the germline ends. This CDR3 is 12 amino acids long.

The chain links TRBV27 to TRBJ2-7, with D perhaps matching TRBD2 (7 bases). The V end was cut by 6 bases, the J end by 4 bases, with 19 bases between. This CDR3 spans 15 amino acids. The germline V gene has CDR1 MNHEY and CDR2 SMNVEV (reference sequence). CDR3 amino acids: CASSPLGGGKYEQYF. The CDR3 nucleotides are TGTGCCAGCAGCCCTCTTGGGGGGGGCAAGTACGAGCAGTACTTC.

The chain recombines TRBV19 with TRBJ1-5, with TRBD1 identical over 7 bases. J lost 6 bases, V lost 4 bases, and 6 bases had no gene match. Germline-derived CDR1 and CDR2 are LNHDA and SQIVND (reference sequence). The CDR3 spans 14 residues. The CDR3: CASSTTGDRQPQHF. For the CDR3, the DNA is TGTGCCAGTAGTACCACAGGGGATCGTCAGCCCCAGCATTTT.

The chain combines TRBV12-5 with TRBJ1-3; possibly TRBD1 for D (6 bases). Trimming removed 0 bases from V and 0 bases from J, with 15 bases in between. CDR1 and CDR2 from the germline V gene are LGHNT and FRNRAP. The CDR3 spans 18 residues. As DNA, the CDR3 is TGTGCTAGTGGTTTGGTCTGGGGGCGATACAACTCTGGAAACACCATATATTTT. Its protein product is CASGLVWGRYNSGNTIYF.

This clone was recorded a few times. V and J are TRBV2 and TRBJ1-5, with a weak D call TRBD1 (6 bases). The CDR3 sequence is 15 residues long. Germline assignment: CDR1 SNHLY and CDR2 FYNNEI. The V and J ends lost 6 bases and 5 bases respectively, with 17 bases between them. CDR3 nucleotides: TGTGCCAGCAGGGCTACAGGGCTAGGGGATCAGCCCCAGCATTTT. Its translation: CASRATGLGDQPQHF.

The chain has TRBV7-2 and TRBJ1-4; the match to TRBD1 covers 7 bases. In germline, CDR1 is SGHTA, CDR2 FQGNSA. The CDR3 consists of 15 residues. V was pared by 3 bases and J by 7 bases, with 8 bases of the junction left unmatched. The CDR3 nucleotides are TGTGCCAGCAGCTTCGAGGGGGCGCCTCGTGAAAAACTGTTTTTT. Translating it yields CASSFEGAPREKLFF.

This chain links TRBV5-6 with TRBJ2-7; the D gene is possibly TRBD1 (6 bases). The V end was cut by 0 bases, the J end by 6 bases, with 19 bases between. Germline V gene sequence: CDR1 SGHDT, CDR2 YYEEEE. The CDR3 consists of 16 residues. The CDR3 sequence is CASSLGYRDPFGEQYF. The CDR3 DNA reads TGTGCCAGCAGCTTGGGATACAGGGACCCTTTCGGCGAGCAGTACTTC.

The genes are TRBV5-6 and TRBJ1-2; D possibly corresponds to TRBD1 (5 bases). In germline, CDR1 is SGHDT, CDR2 YYEEEE. This CDR3 is 15 amino acids long. V was clipped by 2 bases and J by 0 bases, with 11 bases between them. CDR3 sequence reads: CASSFRTGANYGYTF. The CDR3, as DNA: TGTGCCAGCAGCTTCCGAACAGGTGCTAACTATGGCTACACCTTC.

Only one count was recorded for this clone. V gene TRBV2 combines with J gene TRBJ2-5; 8 bases match TRBD2. Germline-derived CDR1 and CDR2 are SNHLY and FYNNEI. V was clipped by 6 bases and J by 3 bases; unmatched bases: 6. The CDR3 consists of 14 residues. The CDR3 region has the DNA TGTGCCAGCAGCCCCGTTAGCGGGAAAGAGACCCAGTACTTC. Protein: CASSPVSGKETQYF.

The chain combines TRBV4-2 with TRBJ1-3; 10 bases are a match to TRBD1. V gave up 0 bases and J gave up 0 bases; unmatched junction bases: 5. This CDR3 spans 18 amino acids. CDR1 is LGHNA, CDR2 YNFKEQ, per germline. The CDR3 DNA reads TGTGCCAGCAGCCAAGAGTCCGGGACAGGGGCCTCTGGAAACACCATATATTTT. Amino acids: CASSQESGTGASGNTIYF.

The CDR3 DNA sequence: TGCGCCAGCAGCTTGGGACATGATCAGCCCCAGCATTTT. Translation gives CASSLGHDQPQHF. The J gene is TRBJ1-5, the V gene TRBV5-1, with unresolved D. In germline, CDR1 is SGHRS, CDR2 YFSETQ. This CDR3 is built from 13 residues. Trimming removed 0 bases from V and 5 bases from J, with 6 bases in between.

The CDR3: CASSPLPGSYEQYF. The CDR3 DNA follows: TGTGCCAGCAGCCCACTCCCGGGGTCCTACGAGCAGTACTTC. The J gene is TRBJ2-7, the V gene TRBV9; the D gene is possibly TRBD2 (5 bases). CDR1 is SGDLS, CDR2 YYNGEE, per germline. V was trimmed by 4 bases and J by 1 base, leaving 12 bases between them. This CDR3 region has 14 residues. The full variable domain, with the rest looked up from reference TRBV9 and TRBJ2-7, is DSGVTQTPKHLITATGQRVTLRCSPRSGDLSVYWYQQSLDQGLQFLIQYYNGEERAKGNILERFSAQQFPDLHSELNLSSLELGDSALYFCASSPLPGSYEQYFGPGTRLTVT.

V usage is TRBV5-1 and J usage is TRBJ1-1; TRBD1 might be the D (5 bases). CDR1 is SGHRS, CDR2 YFSETQ, per germline. Deletions cut 2 bases from V and 1 base from J, with 12 bases between. The CDR3 covers 15 residues. CDR3 sequence (DNA): TGCGCCAGCAGCTTTCTTCCGACAGAGAACACTGAAGCTTTCTTT. It translates to CASSFLPTENTEAFF.

This clone was counted a single time. The genes are TRBV4-1 and TRBJ1-6, with unresolved D. V shed 5 bases and J shed 0 bases, with 11 bases lying between them. This CDR3 comprises 16 residues. Germline values: CDR1 MGHRA, CDR2 YSYEKL. In DNA, the CDR3 is TGCGCCAGCAGCGACCCAGGTGGCTCCTATAATTCACCCCTCCACTTT. Amino acid sequence: CASSDPGGSYNSPLHF.

The V gene is TRBV24-1, the J gene TRBJ1-1; weak D call: TRBD1 (5 bases). V lost 4 bases, J lost 6 bases, and 14 bases lay in between. Germline lookup yields CDR1 KGHDR and CDR2 SFDVKD. The length of the CDR3 is 14 residues. CDR3 amino acids: CATSEGPGVAEAFF. CDR3 DNA sequence: TGTGCCACCAGTGAAGGCCCGGGGGTCGCTGAAGCTTTCTTT.

The chain links TRBV10-3 to TRBJ1-2, with D unclear. Germline V gene lookup returns CDR1 ENHRY and CDR2 SYGVKD. V dropped 4 bases and J dropped 8 bases, with 8 bases sitting between them. The CDR3 has 11 residues. The CDR3 DNA reads TGTGCCATCAGTGGAGCCGGGGGCTACACCTTC. This sequence encodes CAISGAGGYTF.

V gene TRBV14 combines with J gene TRBJ2-7; 10 bases fit TRBD1. V dropped 3 bases and J dropped 2; count of bases not matched to a gene: 4. Germline-derived CDR1 and CDR2 are SGHDN and FVKESK. This CDR3 is built from 15 residues. DNA of the CDR3: TGTGCCAGCAGCCAGGGGACAGGGGCCCCCTACGAGCAGTACTTC. Translation gives CASSQGTGAPYEQYF. Combining the CDR3 with reference TRBV14 and TRBJ2-7 gives the whole variable domain EAGVTQFPSHSVIEKGQTVTLRCDPISGHDNLYWYRRVMGKEIKFLLHFVKESKQDESGMPNNRFLAERTGGTYSTLKVQPAELEDSGVYFCASSQGTGAPYEQYFGPGTRLTVT.

This clone was seen a single time. In nucleotides, the CDR3 is TGCGCCAGCAGCTTTGAGGGGGCAAGTGGCTACACCTTC. Translated: CASSFEGASGYTF. V usage is TRBV5-1 and J usage is TRBJ1-2, with 7 nucleotides matching TRBD1. With 2 bases clipped from V and 7 bases from J, the junction kept 5 bases outside the gene matches. The germline CDR1 and CDR2 sequences are SGHRS and YFSETQ. CDR3 length equals 13 residues.